This is a list of T cell receptor beta chains from one sample in a study of blood T cells in healthy people across ages. MiXCR, run by TCRdb on the 5' RACE reads, gives a single entry per CDR3 protein. This table holds around 1,900,000 distinct CDR3 sequences, approximately 40% found once. Sequenced material: blood. These receptors were collected from a human donor in good health. Each CDR3 is given with its conserved first and last residue. Each record gives: V gene, D gene, J gene, CDR3 protein. A D gene is named only where the DNA matches it firmly.

TRBV5-1,TRBD2,TRBJ2-5,CASSLPAGGPGETQYF
TRBV27,TRBD1,TRBJ1-2,CASRFTGVEYGYTF
TRBV29-1,NA,TRBJ2-2,CSAGVAGSTGELFF
TRBV5-1,TRBD2,TRBJ2-5,CASSLASGGLFQETQYF
TRBV12-3/TRBV12-4,NA,TRBJ1-5,CASSLGQAAAQHF
TRBV5-6,TRBD1,TRBJ1-2,CASSPDRVDGDTF
TRBV20-1,TRBD2,TRBJ2-3,CSASGGATGTDTQYF
TRBV6-5,NA,TRBJ2-6,CASRQTRASRANVLTF
TRBV20-1,TRBD1,TRBJ2-1,CSAREGTGIYNEQFF
TRBV6-5,NA,NA,CASSYSFLAYEQYF
TRBV14,NA,TRBJ2-1,CASSQVRGFSYNEQFF
TRBV5-6,NA,TRBJ2-5,CASSLDPGETQYF
TRBV5-5,TRBD1,TRBJ1-5,CASSSQGVRQPQHF
TRBV4-3,TRBD2,TRBJ2-7,CASSQALAGAYPYEQYF
TRBV3-1,TRBD2,TRBJ2-7,CASSRRTSGDLYEQYF
TRBV7-8,NA,TRBJ2-1,CACSPTINPGNEQFF
TRBV20-1,NA,TRBJ1-2,CSARGNWTRLTHGYYGYTF
TRBV29-1,NA,TRBJ2-1,CSVVGVLGQLEQFF
TRBV12-5,NA,TRBJ1-2,CASEHGYTF